This T cell receptor (beta chain) stems from a study of T cell changes during pregnancy in multiple sclerosis. Clones were read by immunoSEQ multiplex PCR, and TCRdb kept only the in-frame ones, dropping some. The sample lists over 60,000 clones, 90% to 95% seen once, with 0.6% to 0.8% in the top ten. The source material was peripheral blood, sampled in the third trimester of pregnancy. The source of this sequence is a female donor in good health, enrolled as a control in a pregnancy study.

The CDR3 loop reads CASSSTTASGGKETQYF. CDR3 DNA sequence: TGTGCCAGCTCTTCTACCACCGCTAGCGGGGGGAAAGAGACCCAGTACTTC. This chain links TRBV18 with TRBJ2-5, with 11 bases fitting TRBD2. The CDR3 contains 17 residues. V gave up 6 bases and J gave up 3 bases; unmatched junction bases: 12. From germline, CDR1 is KGHSH and CDR2 LQKENI.